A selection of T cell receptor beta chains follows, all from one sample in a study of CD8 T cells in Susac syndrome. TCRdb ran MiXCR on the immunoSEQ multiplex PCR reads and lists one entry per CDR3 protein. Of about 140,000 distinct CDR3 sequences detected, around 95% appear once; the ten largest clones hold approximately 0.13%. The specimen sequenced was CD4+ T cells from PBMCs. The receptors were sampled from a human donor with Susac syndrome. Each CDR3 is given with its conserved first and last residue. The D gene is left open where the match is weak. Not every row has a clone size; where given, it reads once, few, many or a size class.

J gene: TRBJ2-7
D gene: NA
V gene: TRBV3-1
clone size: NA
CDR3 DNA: TGTGCCAGCAGCCAAGACGGGCCGAAGGCCTACGAGCAGTACTTC
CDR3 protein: CASSQDGPKAYEQYF

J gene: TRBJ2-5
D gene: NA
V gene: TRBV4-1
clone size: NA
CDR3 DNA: TGCGCCAGCAGCCAAGATCCGGGAACCCGGGAGACCCAGTACTTC
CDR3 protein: CASSQDPGTRETQYF

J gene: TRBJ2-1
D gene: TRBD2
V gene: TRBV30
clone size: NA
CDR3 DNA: TGTGCCTGGAGTGTAAACTTGCTAGCGGGACAGAGCTCCTACAATGAGCAGTTCTTC
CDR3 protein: CAWSVNLLAGQSSYNEQFF

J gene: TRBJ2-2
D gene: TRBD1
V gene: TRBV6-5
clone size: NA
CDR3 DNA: TGTGCCAGCAGTGGAGGGACAGGGTTAGGGGAGCTGTTTTTT
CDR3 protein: CASSGGTGLGELFF

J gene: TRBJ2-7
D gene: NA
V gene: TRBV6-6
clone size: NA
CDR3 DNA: TGTGAGGGCGGGTCCTACGAGCAGTACTTC
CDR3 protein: CEGGSYEQYF

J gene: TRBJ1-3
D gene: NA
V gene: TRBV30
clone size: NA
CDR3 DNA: TGTGCCTGTGAAAGAAACACCATATATTTT
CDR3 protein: CACERNTIYF

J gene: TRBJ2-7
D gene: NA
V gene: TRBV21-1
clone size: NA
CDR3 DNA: TGTGCCAGCAGCACAAAAGACAGGGGGCGCGTGGACATTAGCGAGCAGTACTTC
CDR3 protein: CASSTKDRGRVDISEQYF

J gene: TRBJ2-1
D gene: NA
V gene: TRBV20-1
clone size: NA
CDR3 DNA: TGCAGTGCCGATAGGATTCTAAATCCGGGACCTACGTACAATGAGCAGTTCTTC
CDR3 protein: CSADRILNPGPTYNEQFF

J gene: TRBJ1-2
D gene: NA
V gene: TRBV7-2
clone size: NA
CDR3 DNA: TGTGCCAGCAGCTTAGCGGGACACTATGGCTACACCTTC
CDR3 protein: CASSLAGHYGYTF

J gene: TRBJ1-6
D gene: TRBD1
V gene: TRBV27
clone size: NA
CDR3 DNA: TGTGCCAGCAGTTTCACGGACAGGAATTCACCCCTCCACTTT
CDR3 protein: CASSFTDRNSPLHF

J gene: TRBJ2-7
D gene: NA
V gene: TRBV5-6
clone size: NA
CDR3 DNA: TGTGCCAGCAGCTACTCAGGAAGCTACGGCTTGCAGTACTTC
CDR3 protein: CASSYSGSYGLQYF

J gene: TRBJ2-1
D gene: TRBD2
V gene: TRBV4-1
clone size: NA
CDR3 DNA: TGCGCCAGCAGCCGGAGCGGGAGTGGGAAGAATGAGCAGTTCTTC
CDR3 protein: CASSRSGSGKNEQFF

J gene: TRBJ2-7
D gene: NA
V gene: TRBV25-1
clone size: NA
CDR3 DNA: TGTGCCAGCAGTGAAAACCTCGGGGGAAACTACGAGCAGTACTTC
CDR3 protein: CASSENLGGNYEQYF

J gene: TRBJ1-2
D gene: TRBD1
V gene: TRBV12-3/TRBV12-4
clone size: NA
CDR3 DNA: TGTGCCAGCAGTCGCCCAGACAGGGCTACTGGCTACACCTTC
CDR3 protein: CASSRPDRATGYTF

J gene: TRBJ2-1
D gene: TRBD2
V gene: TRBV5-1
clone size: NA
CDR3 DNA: TGCGCCAGCAGCTCCCCGGGGGGACTAGCGGGGTACAATGAGCAGTTCTTC
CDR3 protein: CASSSPGGLAGYNEQFF

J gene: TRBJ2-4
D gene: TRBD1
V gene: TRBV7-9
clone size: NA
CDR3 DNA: TGTGCCAGCAGCCTATCCGGACAGGGGCAAAACATTCAGTACTTC
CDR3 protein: CASSLSGQGQNIQYF

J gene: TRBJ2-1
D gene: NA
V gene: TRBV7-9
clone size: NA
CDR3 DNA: TGTGCCAGCAGCTTAGCCGGGGGATTGGTGTTCTTC
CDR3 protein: CASSLAGGLVFF

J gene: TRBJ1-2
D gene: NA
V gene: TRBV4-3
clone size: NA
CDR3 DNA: TGCGCCAGCAGCCAAGAAGGGAGGTCTGGGGCCTATGGCTACACCTTC
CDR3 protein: CASSQEGRSGAYGYTF

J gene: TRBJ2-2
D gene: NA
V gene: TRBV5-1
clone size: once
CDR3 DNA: TGCGCCAGCAGCCGGGGCTGGAACACCGGGGAGCTGTTTTTT
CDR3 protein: CASSRGWNTGELFF